Presented here are 30 T cell receptor beta chains from one specimen sequenced in a study of persistence of HIV-infected CD4 T cells. This was the immunoSEQ version 4 assay in survey mode. Here immunoSEQ multiplex PCR was the method, and the copy in TCRdb shows in-frame clones only, minus some. The sample has some 58,000 clones; roughly 75% are singletons. These receptors' targets are unknown. Cells were stimulated with overlapping HIV-1 Gag 15-mer peptides. Memory cells lacking CD40L and CD69 with high CD45RO were sorted. Source: CD4+ T cells sorted from PBMCs after roughly 18-hour stimulation, taken from a patient who received antiretroviral therapy. Receptors originate from an adult man with HIV who was CMV-seropositive.

The CDR3 region is CASNTGTDTQYF. The CDR3 DNA follows: TGTGCCAGCAATACGGGCACAGATACGCAGTATTTT. The chain combines TRBV2 with TRBJ2-3; D ambiguous. The V end was cut by 7 bases, the J end by 1 base, with 6 bases between. From germline, CDR1 is SNHLY and CDR2 FYNNEI. This CDR3 comprises 12 residues.

This clone was counted only a few times. The chain combines TRBV7-9 with TRBJ1-3; 9 bases agree with TRBD1. The CDR3 contains 15 residues. The germline CDR1 and CDR2 sequences are SEHNR and FQNEAQ (reference sequence). V lost 4 bases and J lost 7; bases outside the gene matches: 8. The CDR3 bases are TGTGCCAGCAGCTCCGGGACAGGGAGATTGAACACCATATATTTT. Protein sequence: CASSSGTGRLNTIYF.

The chain combines TRBV7-9 with TRBJ2-7, with 8 nucleotides matching TRBD1. The germline V gene has CDR1 SEHNR and CDR2 FQNEAQ (reference sequence). This CDR3 spans 15 amino acids. The junction had 6 bases not matched to a gene; V was cut back by 2 bases and J by 3 bases. The CDR3 is CASSLTGGFVYEQYF. For the CDR3, the DNA is TGTGCCAGCAGCTTAACAGGGGGTTTCGTCTACGAGCAGTACTTC.

The J gene is TRBJ1-5, the V gene TRBV4-1; no clear D. The germline V gene has CDR1 MGHRA and CDR2 YSYEKL. Trimming took 0 bases from V and 4 from J, leaving 4 bases between them. The CDR3 totals 13 residues. This chain's CDR3 is CASSQDLNQPQHF. CDR3 nucleotide sequence: TGCGCCAGCAGCCAAGATCTGAATCAGCCCCAGCATTTT.

The chain is built from TRBV6-5 and TRBJ1-6; 8 nucleotides align to TRBD1. The germline V gene has CDR1 MNHEY and CDR2 SVGAGI. This CDR3 comprises 15 residues. V gave up 8 bases and J gave up 6 bases; unmatched junction bases: 9. CDR3 bases: TGTGCCAGCCGTATGCACAGGGGGGGTAATTCACCCCTCCACTTT. Protein: CASRMHRGGNSPLHF.

This chain connects TRBV21-1 to TRBJ1-2; no check of the table's D call, TRBD1, against the DNA was made. TRBV21-1 represents a pseudogene. This CDR3 has 19 amino acids. This CDR3 is CASSKVGTSFQTHLYGYTF. In DNA, the CDR3 is TGTGCCAGCAGCAAAGTGGGCACGAGCTTTCAGACCCACCTCTATGGCTACACCTTC.

The J gene is TRBJ1-1, the V gene TRBV5-4, with TRBD1 as a possible D gene (5 bases). The CDR3 has 15 amino acids. V gave up 3 bases and J gave up 1 base, with 13 bases separating them. Germline assignment: CDR1 SGHNT and CDR2 YYREEE (reference sequence). This CDR3 reads CASSWGSERNTEAFF. CDR3 in DNA: TGTGCCAGCAGCTGGGGGTCAGAGCGGAACACTGAAGCTTTCTTT.

The CDR3 bases are TGTGCCAGCAGCCCCCCGGGGGCCGGGGCCAACGTCCTGACTTTC. Translated, it gives CASSPPGAGANVLTF. This sequence joins TRBV21-1 and TRBJ2-6. TRBV21-1 is a listed pseudogene. The CDR3 has 15 amino acids.

J is TRBJ2-7 and V is TRBV3-1 (or the pseudogene TRBV3-2); D perhaps matches TRBD2 (5 bases). The V gene lost 6 bases and the J gene lost 4 bases, with 13 bases spanning the gap. The CDR3 totals 13 residues. Germline-derived CDR1 and CDR2 are LGHDT and YNNKEL (reference sequence). DNA of the CDR3: TGTGCCAGCAGTAAACGAGGCGGGTACGAGCAGTACTTC. As protein: CASSKRGGYEQYF.

This rearrangement joins TRBV7-3 to TRBJ1-2; 8 positions agree with TRBD1. Germline CDR1 SGHTA, CDR2 FQGTGA. The V and J ends lost 5 bases and 8 bases, in that order; junction bases with no gene match: 10. The CDR3 length is 14 residues. The CDR3 reads CASSQKGTGAGYTF. For the CDR3, the DNA is TGTGCCAGCAGCCAAAAGGGGACAGGCGCGGGCTACACCTTC. Full variable domain (missing parts from reference TRBV7-3 and TRBJ1-2): GAGVSQTPSNKVTEKGKYVELRCDPISGHTALYWYRQSLGQGPEFLIYFQGTGAADDSGLPNDRFFAVRPEGSVSTLKIQRTERGDSAVYLCASSQKGTGAGYTFGSGTRLTVV.

This clone was detected a few times. The chain employs TRBV7-9 and TRBJ2-7, with D tentatively TRBD1 (5 bases). Per the germline V gene, CDR1 is SEHNR and CDR2 is FQNEAQ (reference sequence). Trimming stripped 3 bases from V and 5 bases from J, with 11 bases between. The CDR3 spans 13 residues. The CDR3 loop is CASSFNLGDEQYF. CDR3 DNA sequence: TGTGCCAGCAGCTTTAACTTAGGGGACGAGCAGTACTTC.

This CDR3 reads CASSQDLEGSEQYF. The CDR3 coding sequence is TGTGCCAGCAGCCAAGATTTAGAGGGGAGCGAGCAGTACTTC. The genes are TRBV3-1 (or the pseudogene TRBV3-2) and TRBJ2-7; tentatively, D is TRBD1 or TRBD2 (5 bases each). The CDR3 consists of 14 residues. V gave up 0 bases and J gave up 6 bases, with 12 bases separating them. Germline V gives CDR1 LGHDT, CDR2 YNNKEL (reference sequence).

V gene TRBV9 combines with J gene TRBJ2-5; D is uncertain. The CDR3 is 15 residues long. From germline, CDR1 is SGDLS and CDR2 YYNGEE. Trimming shortened V by 0 bases and J by 5 bases, and 14 bases separated the two germline ends. The CDR3 here is CASSVEGSSYETQYF. The CDR3, as DNA: TGTGCCAGCAGCGTAGAAGGCAGTAGCTACGAGACCCAGTACTTC.

This rearrangement joins TRBV4-2 to TRBJ1-1; no clear D gene. V was trimmed by 4 bases and J by 0 bases, leaving 6 bases between them. Germline V gene lookup returns CDR1 LGHNA and CDR2 YNFKEQ. CDR3 length equals 13 residues. The DNA of the CDR3 is TGTGCCAGCAGCCGCCTCCTGAACACTGAAGCTTTCTTT. This gives the protein CASSRLLNTEAFF.

V and J are TRBV6-5 and TRBJ2-3; 8 bases fit TRBD2. The CDR3 loop spans 15 amino acids. The germline V gene encodes CDR1 MNHEY and CDR2 SVGAGI. V lost 7 bases and J lost 1; bases outside the gene matches: 7. CDR3 nucleotides: TGTGCCAGCAAGGAGGGCGGGGGGCGCACAGATACGCAGTATTTT. It specifies CASKEGGGRTDTQYF.

The CDR3 region is CAITPDREWGYTF. Written as DNA, the CDR3 is TGTGCCATCACCCCGGACAGGGAGTGGGGCTACACCTTC. This chain links TRBV10-3 with TRBJ1-2, with 8 positions matching TRBD1. V dropped 7 bases and J dropped 8; count of bases not matched to a gene: 9. The CDR3 sequence is 13 residues long. The germline V gene encodes CDR1 ENHRY and CDR2 SYGVKD.

This rearrangement joins TRBV27 to TRBJ1-2; TRBD1 might be the D (5 bases). Deletions cut 4 bases from V and 3 bases from J, with 12 bases between. The CDR3 loop spans 14 amino acids. Per germline, CDR1 MNHEY and CDR2 SMNVEV (reference sequence). The CDR3 here is CASSSSVGDYGYTF. CDR3 DNA: TGTGCCAGCAGTTCCTCAGTAGGGGACTATGGCTACACCTTC.

J is TRBJ2-6 and V is TRBV4-1; no definite D call. Looked up from germline, CDR1 is MGHRA and CDR2 is YSYEKL. The CDR3 runs to 15 residues. The ends were cut back, 4 bases at V and 4 bases at J, with 11 bases in the middle. The CDR3 region has the DNA TGCGCCAGCAGCCTTGCAGGTCTGGGGGCCAACGTCCTGACTTTC. Translated: CASSLAGLGANVLTF.

The gene calls are TRBV28 and TRBJ1-5, with D uncertain. There are 12 residues in the CDR3. Trimming left V 5 bases short and J 3 bases short, with 5 bases between. Germline CDR1 and CDR2: MDHEN and SYDVKM. The CDR3 sequence is CASSTNNQPQHF. In nucleotides, the CDR3 is TGTGCCAGCAGTACGAACAATCAGCCCCAGCATTTT.

This clone came up once. The chain uses TRBV7-9 and TRBJ2-5, with TRBD1 as a possible D gene (6 bases). Trimming removed 5 bases from V and 3 bases from J, with 13 bases in between. The CDR3 is 14 residues long. CDR1 SEHNR and CDR2 FQNEAQ come from the germline V gene (reference sequence). This chain's CDR3 is CASSPIYREETQYF. In DNA, the CDR3 is TGTGCCAGCAGCCCTATTTACAGGGAAGAGACCCAGTACTTC. Together with reference TRBV7-9 and TRBJ2-5, the CDR3 gives the full variable domain: DTGVSQNPRHKITKRGQNVTFRCDPISEHNRLYWYRQTLGQGPEFLTYFQNEAQLEKSRLLSDRFSAERPKGSFSTLEIQRTEQGDSAMYLCASSPIYREETQYFGPGTRLLVL.

This clone was observed a few times. The genes are TRBV5-1 and TRBJ2-1, with D unclear. V lost 0 bases to trimming and J lost 0 bases, with 10 bases between them. Looked up from germline, CDR1 is SGHRS and CDR2 is YFSETQ. This CDR3 has 16 amino acids. CDR3 region: CASSLAALSSYNEQFF. The DNA for the CDR3 is TGCGCCAGCAGCTTGGCGGCGCTTAGCTCCTACAATGAGCAGTTCTTC.

V and J are TRBV10-3 and TRBJ1-2, with unresolved D. In germline, CDR1 is ENHRY, CDR2 SYGVKD. This CDR3 contains 16 residues. Trimming removed 3 bases from V and 1 base from J, with 15 bases in between. The CDR3 DNA is TGTGCCATCAGTGACTGGGCCCGCACCGATAACTATGGCTACACCTTC. Its translation is CAISDWARTDNYGYTF.

In this sample, this clone turned up once. The V gene is TRBV19, the J gene TRBJ1-2; D is ambiguous. Germline-derived CDR1 and CDR2 are LNHDA and SQIVND (reference sequence). The length of the CDR3 is 15 residues. V lost 3 bases to trimming and J lost 2 bases, with 13 bases between them. CDR3: CASSIGHDINYGYTF. The CDR3 bases are TGTGCCAGTAGTATTGGGCACGACATCAACTATGGCTACACCTTC.

The rearrangement joins TRBV6-2 or TRBV6-3 to TRBJ1-5; 12 nucleotides match TRBD1. This CDR3 is 16 amino acids long. Germline V gives CDR1 MNHEY, CDR2 SVGEGT. J gave up 6 bases and V 7 bases, and 10 bases lay outside the gene matches. For the CDR3, the DNA is TGTGCCAGCATCCCCGGGACAGGGGGCAATGGTCAGCCCCAGCATTTT. It translates to CASIPGTGGNGQPQHF.

The rearrangement uses TRBV19 and TRBJ1-5; perhaps TRBD1 as D (5 bases). Germline values: CDR1 LNHDA, CDR2 SQIVND (reference sequence). The CDR3 covers 19 residues. V was shortened by 3 bases and J by 0 bases, with 21 bases between the two germline ends. CDR3 protein: CASSIVGPGRGYSNQPQHF. The CDR3, as DNA: TGTGCCAGTAGTATTGTGGGCCCAGGGAGGGGATATAGCAATCAGCCCCAGCATTTT.

The rearrangement links TRBV7-9 to TRBJ1-4; 8 nucleotides align to TRBD1. Germline CDR1 and CDR2: SEHNR and FQNEAQ (reference sequence). After removal of 3 bases from V and 0 bases from J, the junction contained 6 bases not matched to a gene. CDR3 length: 17 residues. The DNA of the CDR3 is TGTGCCAGCAGCTTCCAGGGGGCGATTGCAACTAATGAAAAACTGTTTTTT. Protein sequence: CASSFQGAIATNEKLFF.

V usage is TRBV3-1 (or the pseudogene TRBV3-2) and J usage is TRBJ2-1; the D gene could be TRBD1 or TRBD2 (5 bases each). This CDR3 contains 14 residues. Between the trimmed V and J ends, which lost 1 base and 10 bases, there was a span of 14 bases. The germline CDR1 and CDR2 sequences are LGHDT and YNNKEL (reference sequence). CDR3 bases: TGTGCCAGCAGCCAAGGGGGGAGAGGGGCCGAGCAGTTCTTC. It encodes CASSQGGRGAEQFF.

The J gene is TRBJ2-7, the V gene TRBV6-5; a possible D gene is TRBD2 (5 bases). V was shortened by 8 bases and J by 4 bases, with 21 bases between the two germline ends. The germline V gene encodes CDR1 MNHEY and CDR2 SVGAGI. The CDR3 is 15 residues long. CDR3 region: CASRPPRTGQYEQYF. The CDR3 coding sequence is TGTGCCAGCCGACCACCCCGGACTGGCCAATACGAGCAGTACTTC.

This clone appeared a few times. This rearrangement joins TRBV19 to TRBJ2-1; TRBD1 or TRBD2 may be the D gene (6 bases each). Germline V CDR1 and CDR2: LNHDA, SQIVND (reference sequence). Trimming pared 1 base from V and 2 bases from J, leaving 15 bases between. The CDR3 runs 17 residues. The CDR3 DNA follows: TGTGCCAGTAGTATAGGACCACGGAGGGGGGCCTACAATGAGCAGTTCTTC. This gives the protein CASSIGPRRGAYNEQFF.

The V gene is TRBV19, the J gene TRBJ1-5; no clear D. Per germline, CDR1 LNHDA and CDR2 SQIVND (reference sequence). The CDR3 contains 15 residues. V shed 6 bases and J shed 3 bases, with 15 bases lying between them. The CDR3 spells CASRRSLTSNQPQHF. The CDR3 nucleotides read TGTGCCAGTAGAAGGAGCCTAACATCCAATCAGCCCCAGCATTTT.